The present T cell receptor (beta chain) was sequenced within a study of OX40 agonist ivuxolimab in advanced cancers. Study as a whole: Patients received the agonistic anti-OX40 (CD134) antibody ivuxolimab. Patients were 82.7% male with ages about 23 to 80, mean around 58.

About this clone itself: Its antigen is not identified.

The study's findings and limits: Some nonresponders likewise displayed low normalized T-cell clonal expansion.

Data came from immunoSEQ multiplex PCR; TCRdb stores just in-frame clones and leaves some out. The data hold 15,000 or so clones, with around 77% observed a single time. This TCR derives from an adult with an advanced solid tumor such as melanoma, head and neck, liver or kidney cancer. The sequencing used CD4+ or CD8+ T cells sorted from blood, collected in a trial of the OX40 agonist ivuxolimab.

The CDR3 loop reads CATGGGPQGKLFF. The DNA for the CDR3 is TGTGCCACCGGGGGGGGCCCACAGGGAAAACTGTTTTTT. The chain couples TRBV6-5 to TRBJ1-4, with a possible D match to TRBD1 (6 bases). Deletions cut 10 bases from V and 10 bases from J, with 19 bases between. The CDR3 sequence is 13 residues long. Germline V gene lookup returns CDR1 MNHEY and CDR2 SVGAGI.